This passage covers 16 T cell receptor beta chains from one sample sequenced in a study of blood T cell repertoires in COVID-19. Libraries were prepared by immunoSEQ multiplex PCR; TCRdb keeps only in-frame clonotypes and omits some of them. This table has 200,000 to 250,000 clones, roughly 80% appearing once. Sequencing was carried out using PBMCs or T cells enriched from blood (not recorded which). The origin of the receptors is a woman in her fifties or sixties who had been exposed to COVID-19.

In this sample, this clone turned up a few times. The rearrangement uses TRBV2 and TRBJ2-1, with 7 bases that match TRBD2. V dropped 7 bases and J dropped 0; count of bases not matched to a gene: 3. The CDR3 consists of 14 residues. Germline-derived CDR1 and CDR2 are SNHLY and FYNNEI. CDR3 bases: TGTGCCAGCATGGAGCGGGGCTCCTACAATGAGCAGTTCTTC. This gives the protein CASMERGSYNEQFF.

V usage is TRBV27 and J usage is TRBJ2-3; 10 bases agree with TRBD1. The J segment lost 11 bases and the V segment lost 3 bases, leaving 14 bases of the junction unmatched. The germline V gene encodes CDR1 MNHEY and CDR2 SMNVEV (reference sequence). The CDR3 loop spans 16 amino acids. The CDR3 spells CASSFTGTGVGGGQYF. The CDR3 DNA reads TGTGCCAGCAGTTTTACCGGGACAGGGGTCGGGGGGGGGCAGTATTTT.

The chain links TRBV15 to TRBJ1-1; no definite D call. V lost 0 bases, J lost 0 bases, and 5 bases lay in between. The CDR3 extends over 14 amino acids. CDR1 and CDR2 from the germline V gene are LNHNV and YYDKDF (reference sequence). The CDR3 region is CATSRELVNTEAFF. CDR3 bases: TGTGCCACCAGCAGAGAACTCGTGAACACTGAAGCTTTCTTT.

The chain links TRBV19 to TRBJ1-6; the D gene is possibly TRBD1 (5 bases). The CDR3 spans 14 residues. Germline V gives CDR1 LNHDA, CDR2 SQIVND (reference sequence). The ends were cut back, 3 bases at V and 7 bases at J, with 10 bases in the middle. CDR3 nucleotide sequence: TGTGCCAGTAGTATCGGACATGAGAATTCACCCCTCCACTTT. Residues: CASSIGHENSPLHF.

The chain employs TRBV24-1 and TRBJ2-2, with D maybe TRBD2 (6 bases). CDR3 length: 13 residues. The V gene lost 8 bases and the J gene lost 5 bases, with 11 bases spanning the gap. CDR1 is KGHDR, CDR2 SFDVKD, per germline. The CDR3 nucleotides are TGTGCCACCAAGGGGACTGTTACCGGGGAGCTGTTTTTT. Protein: CATKGTVTGELFF.

CDR3 coding DNA: TGCAGCGTTGCCTCCGGGACTAGCGGTCCCACCTACGAGCAGTACTTC. Translated, it gives CSVASGTSGPTYEQYF. The chain combines TRBV29-1 with TRBJ2-7, with TRBD2 matching 11 bases. CDR3 length: 16 residues. V shed 4 bases, J shed 2 bases, and the junction held 10 bases outside the gene matches. Germline V gene data show CDR1 as SQVTM and CDR2 as ANQGSEA.

The gene calls are TRBV7-9 and TRBJ2-1, with 9 bases identical to TRBD2. CDR3 length: 15 residues. Germline V gene data show CDR1 as SEHNR and CDR2 as FQNEAQ (reference sequence). The V gene end was trimmed by 4 bases and the J gene end by 7 bases; junction bases not matched to a gene: 8. CDR3 loop: CASSYLSGGANEQFF. The CDR3 nucleotides read TGTGCCAGCAGCTACCTTAGCGGGGGAGCGAATGAGCAGTTCTTC.

This sequence joins TRBV19 and TRBJ1-2; the match to TRBD1 covers 7 bases. The CDR3 has 16 amino acids. In germline, CDR1 is LNHDA, CDR2 SQIVND (reference sequence). Germline trimming cut 4 bases from V and 14 bases from J; bases unmatched to any gene: 22. The CDR3, as DNA: TGTGCCAGTAGTAATGGACAGGTTGCCGGGGCAGAAGAGGGAACCTTC. This encodes CASSNGQVAGAEEGTF.

The V gene is TRBV7-9, the J gene TRBJ2-7; 9 bases fit TRBD2. CDR3 length: 15 amino acids. V shed 6 bases, J shed 7 bases, and the junction held 13 bases outside the gene matches. Per germline, CDR1 SEHNR and CDR2 FQNEAQ (reference sequence). The CDR3 nucleotides are TGTGCCAGCAGTGTTAGCGGGGGAACCCTACAAGAGCAGTACTTC. It codes for CASSVSGGTLQEQYF.

This clone was detected once. The chain has TRBV15 and TRBJ1-1; TRBD1 is a possible D gene (5 bases). CDR3 length: 12 residues. Germline-derived CDR1 and CDR2 are LNHNV and YYDKDF (reference sequence). Trimming took 0 bases from V and 7 from J, leaving 6 bases between them. CDR3 sequence (DNA): TGTGCCACCAGCAGAGACGACAGTGAAGCTTTCTTT. Amino acid sequence: CATSRDDSEAFF.

The V and J genes are TRBV5-4 and TRBJ2-1; TRBD1 agrees at 7 bases. The CDR3 is 14 residues long. Germline V gives CDR1 SGHNT, CDR2 YYREEE (reference sequence). Trimming took 0 bases from V and 9 from J; bases not matched to a gene: 6. CDR3 sequence reads: CASSLGEGGSEQFF. The CDR3 DNA is TGTGCCAGCAGCTTGGGCGAAGGGGGCAGTGAGCAGTTCTTC.

This clone has a handful of counts. The CDR3 nucleotides read TGTGCCAGCAGAATCGAGCGGGGGAGCTACAATGAGCAGTTCTTC. It specifies CASRIERGSYNEQFF. The V and J genes are TRBV6-5 and TRBJ2-1; TRBD2 agrees at 8 bases. The CDR3 has 15 amino acids. Trimming removed 6 bases from V and 3 bases from J; junction bases left unmatched: 7. CDR1 MNHEY and CDR2 SVGAGI come from the germline V gene.

The J gene is TRBJ1-2, the V gene TRBV5-1; TRBD1 agrees at 7 bases. Trimming at V came to 0 bases and at J to 7 bases, leaving 3 bases not matched to a gene. The CDR3 is 13 amino acids. CDR1 is SGHRS, CDR2 YFSETQ, per germline. CDR3 region: CASSLGQGIGYTF. The CDR3 region has the DNA TGCGCCAGCAGCTTGGGACAGGGCATTGGCTACACCTTC.

V is TRBV24-1 and J is TRBJ1-5; tentative D call: TRBD1 (5 bases). The CDR3 spans 12 residues. Germline CDR1 reads KGHDR; CDR2 reads SFDVKD. The V end was cut by 9 bases, the J end by 5 bases, with 10 bases between. Here the CDR3 reads CATQGYDQPQHF. CDR3 DNA sequence: TGTGCCACCCAGGGATATGATCAGCCCCAGCATTTT.

The rearrangement joins TRBV24-1 to TRBJ2-7, with 7 bases lining up with TRBD1. Per the germline V gene, CDR1 is KGHDR and CDR2 is SFDVKD. With 3 bases clipped from V and 5 bases from J, the junction kept 9 bases outside the gene matches. The CDR3 is made up of 15 amino acids. The CDR3 is CATSDPHRGVDEQYF. As DNA, the CDR3 is TGTGCCACCAGTGATCCCCACAGGGGAGTAGACGAGCAGTACTTC.

The V and J genes are TRBV4-3 and TRBJ2-7; tentative D call: TRBD1 (5 bases). This CDR3 spans 14 amino acids. Germline CDR1 LGHNA, CDR2 YSLEER. The V end lost 0 bases, the J end lost 5 bases, and 11 bases lay between the germline ends. Here the CDR3 DNA reads TGCGCCAGCAGCCAAGATTGGCAGGGTGACGAGCAGTACTTC. It encodes CASSQDWQGDEQYF.